A selection of T cell receptor beta chains follows, all from one sample in a study of cytomegalovirus exposure and HLA in healthy donors. Profiled with immunoSEQ multiplex PCR; TCRdb holds only in-frame clones, not every one. Found here are approximately 34,000 clones; the top ten clones hold 1.9%. Sequences were obtained from PBMCs. The receptor source for this set is a woman in her thirties or forties in good health and CMV-seropositive. Each CDR3 is given with its conserved first and last residue. A D gene is named only where the DNA matches it firmly.

TRBD2,TRBJ2-1,TRBV11-2,CASSLVRGAYNEQFF,TGTGCCAGCAGCTTAGTTCGGGGGGCCTACAATGAGCAGTTCTTC
TRBD2,TRBJ2-7,TRBV30,CAWKASGRSYEQYF,TGTGCCTGGAAGGCTAGCGGGCGCTCCTACGAGCAGTACTTC
TRBD2,TRBJ2-3,TRBV2,CASSGLAGGDVTQYF,TGTGCCAGCAGTGGCCTAGCGGGGGGGGATGTTACGCAGTATTTT
NA,TRBJ1-1,TRBV28,CATMEILNTEAFF,TGTGCCACCATGGAGATCCTCAACACTGAAGCTTTCTTT
NA,TRBJ1-5,TRBV5-6,CASSLGGDNQPQHF,TGTGCCAGCAGCTTGGGGGGCGACAATCAGCCCCAGCATTTT
TRBD2,TRBJ2-7,TRBV11-2,CASSLVAGRVEQYF,TGTGCCAGCAGCTTAGTAGCAGGGAGGGTTGAGCAGTACTTC
TRBD1,TRBJ1-2,TRBV27,CASSFLLDRGKGYTF,TGTGCCAGCAGTTTTTTGTTGGACAGGGGGAAAGGCTACACCTTC
NA,TRBJ1-5,TRBV2,CASSEIGQAGPQHF,TGTGCCAGCAGTGAAATCGGCCAGGCCGGGCCCCAGCATTTT
TRBD1,TRBJ2-7,TRBV5-1,CASSLAGGTGVGEQYF,TGCGCCAGCAGCTTGGCCGGGGGGACAGGGGTAGGCGAGCAGTACTTC
TRBD2,TRBJ2-7,TRBV6-5,CASSYVGTSGILEQYF,TGTGCCAGCAGTTACGTGGGGACTAGCGGGATTCTCGAGCAGTACTTC
NA,TRBJ2-1,TRBV9,CASSVAGGNEQFF,TGTGCCAGCAGCGTAGCTGGGGGGAATGAGCAGTTCTTC
TRBD1,TRBJ1-1,TRBV2,CASSGGQGRAFF,TGTGCCAGCAGTGGAGGACAGGGGAGAGCTTTCTTT
NA,TRBJ1-2,TRBV2,CASSYGSLNTF,TGTGCCAGCAGTTACGGGTCCCTCAACACCTTC
NA,TRBJ2-1,TRBV5-1,CASSLGFSDDSKQFF,TGCGCCAGCAGCTTGGGTTTTAGTGACGACAGTAAGCAGTTCTTC
NA,TRBJ1-2,TRBV9,CASSVEAQFSDGYTF,TGTGCCAGCAGCGTAGAGGCACAGTTTAGTGATGGCTACACCTTC
TRBD2,TRBJ2-1,TRBV7-2,CASSLRVAGLSYNEQFF,TGTGCCAGCAGCTTGAGGGTAGCGGGGTTGTCCTACAATGAGCAGTTCTTC
NA,TRBJ1-3,TRBV5-8,CASSADRLSGNTIYF,TGTGCCAGCAGCGCAGACAGACTCTCTGGAAACACCATATATTTT
NA,TRBJ1-3,TRBV5-4,CASSLGVSGNTIYF,TGTGCCAGCAGCTTGGGCGTCTCTGGAAACACCATATATTTT
NA,TRBJ1-1,TRBV5-1,CASSSAAAGEAFF,TGCGCCAGCAGCTCGGCGGCTGCCGGTGAAGCTTTCTTT
TRBD1,TRBJ2-2,TRBV5-4,CASSYGTGGLNTGELFF,TGTGCCAGCAGCTACGGGACAGGTGGACTTAACACCGGGGAGCTGTTTTTT
NA,TRBJ1-3,TRBV5-4,CASSEVQGPSGNTIYF,TGTGCCAGCAGCGAGGTACAGGGTCCCTCTGGAAACACCATATATTTT
TRBD1,TRBJ1-1,TRBV5-1,CASSLYKKGASNTEAFF,TGCGCCAGCAGCTTGTACAAGAAGGGGGCATCTAACACTGAAGCTTTCTTT
NA,TRBJ1-5,TRBV10-3,CAISESGLGDAGVQPQHF,TGTGCCATCAGTGAGTCAGGGTTAGGAGACGCCGGGGTTCAGCCCCAGCATTTT
NA,TRBJ2-7,TRBV6-5,CASSTGGEQYF,TGTGCCAGCAGTACTGGCGGCGAGCAGTACTTC
TRBD1,TRBJ2-7,TRBV7-6,CASSLVGTGGYEQYF,TGTGCCAGCAGCTTAGTTGGGACAGGGGGGTACGAGCAGTACTTC
TRBD2,TRBJ2-5,TRBV5-1,CASKASGGNFQETQYF,TGCGCCAGCAAAGCTAGCGGGGGGAATTTTCAAGAGACCCAGTACTTC
TRBD1,TRBJ1-2,TRBV4-3,CASSQVGTGGFGNGYTF,TGCGCCAGCAGCCAAGTCGGGACAGGGGGTTTTGGGAATGGCTACACCTTC
TRBD1,TRBJ2-3,TRBV5-4,CASSFPTRGTGDTQYF,TGTGCCAGCAGTTTTCCGACCAGGGGGACCGGAGATACGCAGTATTTT
NA,TRBJ2-1,TRBV28,CASGLSRGRNEQFF,TGTGCCAGCGGCCTTTCGCGGGGTCGCAATGAGCAGTTCTTC
NA,TRBJ2-3,TRBV27,CASSLGVQGHTQYF,TGTGCCAGCAGTTTAGGGGTCCAGGGGCACACGCAGTATTTT
TRBD1,TRBJ2-2,TRBV15,CATSRPLDRGNTGELFF,TGTGCCACCAGCAGACCCCTCGACAGGGGGAACACCGGGGAGCTGTTTTTT
TRBD1,TRBJ1-2,TRBV28,CASSKSIRQGAQGYTF,TGTGCCAGCAGTAAGAGCATCCGACAGGGGGCGCAAGGCTACACCTTC
TRBD1,TRBJ1-1,TRBV5-6,CASSLALGQVNTEAFF,TGTGCCAGCAGCTTGGCCCTCGGACAGGTGAACACTGAAGCTTTCTTT
TRBD2,TRBJ2-2,TRBV4-3,CASSRSGSGATGELFF,TGCGCCAGCAGCCGTAGCGGGAGTGGAGCTACCGGGGAGCTGTTTTTT
TRBD1,TRBJ1-5,TRBV6-1,CASSELGQGLGQPQHF,TGTGCCAGCAGTGAATTGGGACAGGGCCTTGGACAGCCCCAGCATTTT
TRBD2,TRBJ2-1,TRBV6-5,CASRPTGGPYNEQFF,TGTGCCAGCAGACCCACGGGGGGGCCCTACAATGAGCAGTTCTTC
NA,TRBJ1-5,TRBV9,CASSSGTLNQPQHF,TGTGCCAGCAGCTCCGGGACACTCAATCAGCCCCAGCATTTT
TRBD1,TRBJ2-2,TRBV28,CASSRTGQTGELFF,TGTGCCAGCAGCCGGACAGGTCAAACCGGGGAGCTGTTTTTT
TRBD2,TRBJ2-7,TRBV4-1,CASSQDSGGVYEQYF,TGCGCCAGCAGCCAAGATTCGGGGGGGGTCTACGAGCAGTACTTC
TRBD1,TRBJ2-2,TRBV5-4,CASSRLGGEGELFF,TGTGCCAGCAGCCGGTTAGGGGGCGAGGGGGAGCTGTTTTTT
NA,TRBJ1-2,TRBV30,CAWRADNYGYTF,TGTGCCTGGAGGGCAGATAACTATGGCTACACCTTC
TRBD1,TRBJ2-7,TRBV28,CASSFVTGRYEQYF,TGTGCCAGCAGTTTTGTGACAGGGCGGTACGAGCAGTACTTC
NA,TRBJ2-7,TRBV30,CAWSVLAGVAYEQYF,TGTGCCTGGAGTGTCTTAGCAGGGGTAGCCTACGAGCAGTACTTC
NA,TRBJ1-3,TRBV6-5,CASSQTSTPGNTIYF,TGTGCCAGCAGCCAAACGAGTACCCCTGGAAACACCATATATTTT
NA,TRBJ2-7,TRBV6-1,CASSWDNSYEQYF,TGTGCCAGCAGCTGGGACAACTCCTACGAGCAGTACTTC
TRBD2,TRBJ2-2,TRBV10-2,CASSPENPGTIFAGELFF,TGCGCCAGCAGTCCGGAAAACCCCGGGACTATTTTCGCCGGGGAGCTGTTTTTT
NA,TRBJ1-5,TRBV4-2,CASSQGLTWGNQPQHF,TGTGCCAGCAGCCAGGGGCTAACCTGGGGCAATCAGCCCCAGCATTTT
NA,TRBJ2-7,TRBV27,CASSLGPDPGPYEQYF,TGTGCCAGCAGTTTAGGGCCGGATCCCGGCCCCTACGAGCAGTACTTC
TRBD2,TRBJ2-7,TRBV5-6,CASSLEPSGNYEQYF,TGTGCCAGCAGCTTGGAGCCTAGCGGGAATTACGAGCAGTACTTC
NA,TRBJ2-7,TRBV5-1,CASSLERSSYEQYF,TGCGCCAGCAGCTTGGAGAGAAGCTCCTACGAGCAGTACTTC